Sequencing of this TCR beta chain was carried out in a study of beta chain features in type 1 diabetes. About the study: All of the samples together had approximately 99 million sorted cells examined.

Study results and limitations: All four CD4+ subsets from Type 1 diabetes patients carried moderately but significantly shorter TCRB CDR3s.

The authors reverse transcribed all of the isolated RNA, so sequencing captured expressed TCRB transcripts. TCRdb's table, derived via immunoSEQ multiplex PCR, lists solely in-frame clones and lacks some. This table has fewer than 350,000 clones, around a fifth appearing once. Based on CD45RO/CCR7/CD25/CD127/CD95/CD27, CD4+ regulatory, stem cell-like memory, naive and central memory cells were sorted. Each sorted population was over 95% pure. V trimming: 10 bases; J trimming: 6 bases; junction bases outside the gene matches: 5. CDR1 ENHRY and CDR2 SYGVKD come from the germline V gene. The CDR3 totals 11 residues. Of note for this clone: What it recognizes is unknown.

This sequence originates from a woman between 18 and 30 years old in good health. Input material: naive CD4+ T cells from blood. The genes are TRBV10-3 and TRBJ2-7; TRBD2 agrees at 8 bases. CDR3 residues: CATGLAGEQYF. The CDR3 nucleotides are TGTGCCACCGGACTAGCTGGCGAGCAGTACTTC.